Listed below are T cell receptor beta chains from one sample, sequenced in a study of shared clonotypes between healthy human individuals. Using immunoSEQ multiplex PCR, the repertoire was profiled, and TCRdb retains in-frame clones only, with some absent. The table records fewer than 1.4 million clones, 75% to 80% of them present only once. Sequencing used memory CD4+ T cells from PBMCs. These receptors were collected from a man aged 18 to 35 in good health. Some clones in this sample may be carry-over from other donors' samples. Each CDR3 is given with its conserved first and last residue. D genes are given only for firm matches. Clone sizes are given selectively: once, few, many, or a class where the clone is expanded.

J	size	V	length	D	DNA	CDR3
TRBJ2-3	once	TRBV5-1	14	TRBD2	TGCGCCAGCAGCCGGACTAGCCGGGCAGATACGCAGTATTTT	CASSRTSRADTQYF
TRBJ2-3	.	TRBV5-1	15	.	TGCGCCAGCAGCTTGGATCCCCGAAACACAGATACGCAGTATTTT	CASSLDPRNTDTQYF
TRBJ2-3	.	TRBV2	12	.	TGTGCCAGCATCAGGGTGACAGATACGCAGTATTTT	CASIRVTDTQYF
TRBJ2-2	.	TRBV9	12	.	TGTGCCAGCAGCGTTAACACCGGGGAGCTGTTTTTT	CASSVNTGELFF
TRBJ2-7	.	TRBV5-1	15	TRBD1	TGCGCCAGCAGCCGCCTACAGGGGGACTCCTACGAGCAGTACTTC	CASSRLQGDSYEQYF
TRBJ2-2	.	TRBV2	14	.	TGTGCCAGCAGTGAAGACCGTCCGGGAGGGGAGCTGTTTTTT	CASSEDRPGGELFF
TRBJ1-1	.	TRBV27	14	.	TGTGCCAGCAGACAAGGGGGAGGTCGGACTGAAGCTTTCTTT	CASRQGGGRTEAFF
TRBJ2-1	.	TRBV29-1	15	TRBD1	TGCAGCGTTTCGAAGGGACAGGCTAGACCCAATGAGCAGTTCTTC	CSVSKGQARPNEQFF
TRBJ2-6	.	TRBV5-1	15	.	TGCGCCAGCAGCCAAGCCCTGTCTGGGGCCAACGTCCTGACTTTC	CASSQALSGANVLTF
TRBJ2-7	.	TRBV5-1	15	.	TGCGCCAGCAGCCTGCCGGGGGCGGCCCTCAACGAGCAGTACTTC	CASSLPGAALNEQYF
TRBJ2-2	.	TRBV7-8	14	.	TGTGCCAGCATCCCTGGAGCCAGGAGCGGGGAGCTGTTTTTT	CASIPGARSGELFF
TRBJ2-3	.	TRBV6-1	13	TRBD2	TGTGCCAGTGGACTAGGCTTCACAGATACGCAGTATTTT	CASGLGFTDTQYF
TRBJ1-2	once	TRBV4-1	15	TRBD1	TGCGCCAGCAGCCAAGTAACAGGGGAACCCAGGGGCTACACCTTC	CASSQVTGEPRGYTF
TRBJ1-2	.	TRBV27	13	.	TGTGCCAGCAGTCTTCGGCGGGACTATGGCTACACCTTC	CASSLRRDYGYTF
TRBJ1-2	.	TRBV6-6	14	TRBD1	TGTGCCAGCAGATGGACAGGAGCTAACTATGGCTACACCTTC	CASRWTGANYGYTF
TRBJ1-4	.	TRBV4-1	17	TRBD1	TGCGCCAGCAGCCAAGTTTTTCGCGGGACAGCCAATGAAAAACTGTTTTTT	CASSQVFRGTANEKLFF
TRBJ1-2	once	TRBV28	17	TRBD1	TGTGCCAGCACGACCCCCGCCAGCACAGGGGGATCCTATGGCTACACCTTC	CASTTPASTGGSYGYTF
TRBJ2-3	.	TRBV6-6	15	TRBD2	TGTGCCAGCAGTGGGGCGGGAGGGACCACAGATACGCAGTATTTT	CASSGAGGTTDTQYF
TRBJ2-6	few	TRBV6-5	16	.	TGTGCCAGCAGTTACAGGACAGCCTCTGGGGCCAACGTCCTGACTTTC	CASSYRTASGANVLTF
TRBJ2-2	few	TRBV18	16	TRBD1	TGTGCCAGCTCACCACAGGGACAGGGGAACACCGGGGAGCTGTTTTTT	CASSPQGQGNTGELFF
TRBJ1-1	.	TRBV18	14	.	TGTGCCAGCTCACCACGGACAGCGAACACTGAAGCTTTCTTT	CASSPRTANTEAFF
TRBJ2-2	few	TRBV5-1	17	TRBD2	TGCGCCAGCAGCTTGGGACTAGCGGGAGTGTTAGGCGGGGAGCTGTTTTTT	CASSLGLAGVLGGELFF
TRBJ2-3	.	TRBV11-2	14	.	TGTGCCAGCAGACGACTTATCGGGAGAGATACGCAGTATTTT	CASRRLIGRDTQYF
TRBJ1-5	.	TRBV6-1	14	TRBD1	TGTGCCAGCAGTGGACAGGGGGGCAATCAGCCCCAGCATTTT	CASSGQGGNQPQHF
TRBJ1-1	once	TRBV6-5	13	.	TGTGCCAGCAGTCCCCCCCAAAACACTGAAGCTTTCTTT	CASSPPQNTEAFF